The rows below give T cell receptor beta chains drawn from one sample of a study of blood T cell repertoires in COVID-19. Data came from immunoSEQ multiplex PCR; TCRdb stores just in-frame clones and leaves some out. The table records more than 250,000 clones, about 90% of them present only once. Sequencing was carried out using peripheral blood. The receptors come from a woman between 50 and 59 years old with COVID-19, enrolled during active disease. Both conserved end residues are part of each CDR3. D genes are given only for firm matches. The size field is filled for only some rows; it gives once, few, many or a size class.

CDR3aa,CDR3nt,v_gene,d_gene,j_gene,abundance
CASSSGAVNTGELFF,TGTGCCAGCAGCTCCGGAGCGGTAAACACCGGGGAGCTGTTTTTT,TRBV5-5,NA,TRBJ2-2,NA
CASSYLSYNEQFF,TGTGCCAGCAGTTACCTTAGCTACAATGAGCAGTTCTTC,TRBV6-2/TRBV6-3,NA,TRBJ2-1,NA
CASSPPGLAGGGDTQYF,TGTGCCAGCTCACCTCCGGGACTAGCGGGAGGCGGAGATACGCAGTATTTT,TRBV18,TRBD2,TRBJ2-3,NA
CASTYSGMGYNEQFF,TGTGCCAGCACTTACAGCGGGATGGGGTACAATGAGCAGTTCTTC,TRBV7-2,TRBD2,TRBJ2-1,NA
CASSVGVQGMSSYNEQFF,TGTGCCAGCAGCGTAGGTGTTCAGGGTATGAGCTCCTACAATGAGCAGTTCTTC,TRBV9,NA,TRBJ2-1,NA
CASNRLADGSGEQYF,TGTGCCAGTAACAGGCTCGCGGATGGGTCCGGGGAGCAGTACTTC,TRBV19,NA,TRBJ2-7,NA
CASSSGLAGWGSYNEQFF,TGTGCCAGCAGTTCGGGACTAGCGGGATGGGGGTCCTACAATGAGCAGTTCTTC,TRBV5-6,TRBD2,TRBJ2-1,few
CASSLGDKSYGYTF,TGTGCCAGCAGCTTAGGGGACAAGTCCTATGGCTACACCTTC,TRBV7-8,NA,TRBJ1-2,NA
CASTYRGLGYTF,TGTGCCAGTACCTACAGGGGGCTTGGCTACACCTTC,TRBV19,TRBD1,TRBJ1-2,NA
CASSQVGIPGTAKYEQYF,TGCGCCAGCAGCCAAGTCGGGATACCCGGGACAGCTAAGTACGAGCAGTACTTC,TRBV4-1,TRBD1,TRBJ2-7,NA
CASSLLAGAGEQYF,TGCGCCAGCAGCTTACTAGCGGGAGCAGGTGAGCAGTACTTC,TRBV5-1,TRBD2,TRBJ2-7,NA
CASSLGLANYEQYF,TGTGCCAGCAGCTTGGGACTAGCGAATTACGAGCAGTACTTC,TRBV2,TRBD2,TRBJ2-7,NA
CATSDTMGKGLAGGPETQYF,TGTGCCACCAGTGATACCATGGGGAAAGGACTAGCGGGAGGGCCCGAGACCCAGTACTTC,TRBV24-1,TRBD2,TRBJ2-5,NA
CASSSDRGSGANVLTF,TGTGCCAGCAGCTCCGACAGGGGCTCTGGGGCCAACGTCCTGACTTTC,TRBV7-3,TRBD1,TRBJ2-6,NA
CASSQEGAGTSGTGELFF,TGCGCCAGCAGCCAAGAAGGCGCCGGGACTAGTGGCACCGGGGAGCTGTTTTTT,TRBV4-1,TRBD2,TRBJ2-2,NA
CASSPVGGDSPLHF,TGTGCCAGCTCACCAGTGGGGGGAGATTCACCCCTCCACTTT,TRBV18,NA,TRBJ1-6,NA
CASSLVYRGEKLFF,TGTGCCAGCAGCTTAGTATATCGAGGGGAAAAACTGTTTTTT,TRBV11-2,NA,TRBJ1-4,once
CASSFYLTSGSIDEQFF,TGCGCCAGCAGCTTCTACTTGACTAGCGGGAGTATCGATGAGCAGTTCTTC,TRBV5-1,TRBD2,TRBJ2-1,NA
CASSSDRVVYNEQFF,TGTGCCAGTAGCTCTGACAGGGTAGTCTACAATGAGCAGTTCTTC,TRBV19,TRBD1,TRBJ2-1,NA
CASTSYGTGAADTQYF,TGTGCCAGTACTAGTTACGGGACAGGGGCCGCAGATACGCAGTATTTT,TRBV19,TRBD1,TRBJ2-3,NA
CAWSSVAGGRADTQYF,TGTGCCTGGAGTTCCGTAGCGGGAGGTCGGGCAGATACGCAGTATTTT,TRBV30,TRBD2,TRBJ2-3,NA
CASSSNWAITGELFF,TGTGCCAGCAGCAGTAATTGGGCGATCACCGGGGAGCTGTTTTTT,TRBV7-2,NA,TRBJ2-2,NA
CASSYAGTVNTEAFF,TGTGCCAGCAGTTACGCCGGGACAGTGAACACTGAAGCTTTCTTT,TRBV6-5,TRBD1,TRBJ1-1,NA
CATGTSGIYHEQFF,TGTGCCACCGGGACTAGCGGGATCTATCATGAGCAGTTCTTC,TRBV24-1,TRBD2,TRBJ2-1,NA
CASSEALSGRNEQFF,TGTGCCAGCAGTGAAGCGCTTAGCGGGAGGAATGAGCAGTTCTTC,TRBV6-1,TRBD2,TRBJ2-1,NA
CASSHAFATVNTEAFF,TGTGCCAGCAGCCACGCTTTCGCGACAGTGAACACTGAAGCTTTCTTT,TRBV3-1/TRBV3-2,NA,TRBJ1-1,NA
CASSVRGNTEAFF,TGTGCCAGCAGCGTACGGGGGAACACTGAAGCTTTCTTT,TRBV9,NA,TRBJ1-1,NA
CASSRGVQPQHF,TGTGCCAGCAGCCGGGGGGTTCAGCCCCAGCATTTT,TRBV14,NA,TRBJ1-5,NA
CAISESNLGQPQHF,TGTGCCATCAGTGAGTCGAACCTCGGGCAGCCCCAGCATTTT,TRBV10-3,NA,TRBJ1-5,NA
CASSHGQGSYEQYF,TGTGCCAGCAGCCACGGACAGGGTAGTTACGAGCAGTACTTC,TRBV2,TRBD1,TRBJ2-7,NA
CASSPLPGQATDTQYF,TGCGCCAGCAGCCCTCTACCGGGACAGGCCACAGATACGCAGTATTTT,TRBV5-1,TRBD1,TRBJ2-3,NA
CASSGQGAYSNQPQHF,TGTGCCAGCAGTGGACAGGGTGCCTATAGCAATCAGCCCCAGCATTTT,TRBV27,TRBD1,TRBJ1-5,NA
CASIATPGDEQYF,TGTGCCAGCATCGCGACCCCCGGGGACGAGCAGTACTTC,TRBV7-8,NA,TRBJ2-7,NA
CASRYSSGRAGNEQFF,TGTGCCAGCAGATATTCTAGCGGGAGGGCAGGAAATGAGCAGTTCTTC,TRBV5-4,TRBD2,TRBJ2-1,NA
CATSRGYRLAGGNEQFF,TGTGCCACCAGCAGGGGCTATAGACTAGCGGGAGGCAATGAGCAGTTCTTC,TRBV15,TRBD2,TRBJ2-1,NA
CASSEAAGKGSYEQYF,TGTGCCAGCAGTGAAGCGGCGGGAAAGGGGTCCTACGAGCAGTACTTC,TRBV6-1,NA,TRBJ2-7,once
CASSQVDTLNTEAFF,TGTGCCAGCAGCCAAGTGGACACATTGAACACTGAAGCTTTCTTT,TRBV4-2,NA,TRBJ1-1,NA
CASSQDRTVYSPLHF,TGCGCCAGCAGCCAAGATCGGACAGTTTATTCACCCCTCCACTTT,TRBV4-3,NA,TRBJ1-6,NA
CASSFPSTEAFF,TGTGCCAGCAGTTTCCCTTCCACTGAAGCTTTCTTT,TRBV6-2/TRBV6-3,NA,TRBJ1-1,NA
CASSPGTGRNTEAFF,TGTGCCAGCTCACCAGGGACAGGGAGAAACACTGAAGCTTTCTTT,TRBV18,TRBD1,TRBJ1-1,once
CASSFLIGDQPQHF,TGTGCCAGCAGTTTTTTGATCGGGGATCAGCCCCAGCATTTT,TRBV27,NA,TRBJ1-5,NA
CASSLELLVGNEQFF,TGTGCCAGCAGCTTGGAGCTCCTAGTCGGCAATGAGCAGTTCTTC,TRBV5-4,NA,TRBJ2-1,NA
CATSGPGQGNYGYTF,TGTGCCACCAGTGGCCCGGGACAGGGGAACTATGGCTACACCTTC,TRBV24-1,TRBD1,TRBJ1-2,NA
CSAALTSGRADEQFF,TGCAGCGCCGCCCTCACTAGCGGGAGGGCCGATGAGCAGTTCTTC,TRBV29-1,TRBD2,TRBJ2-1,NA
CASSERWTNNEQFF,TGTGCCAGCAGCGAAAGATGGACTAACAATGAGCAGTTCTTC,TRBV2,NA,TRBJ2-1,NA
CASTPGTGVGQPQHF,TGTGCCAGCACCCCCGGCACAGGGGTGGGGCAGCCCCAGCATTTT,TRBV5-8,TRBD1,TRBJ1-5,NA
CASSIQENTEAFF,TGTGCCAGTAGTATACAGGAGAACACTGAAGCTTTCTTT,TRBV19,NA,TRBJ1-1,NA
CASSSTGVNTEAFF,TGCGCCAGCAGCTCAACAGGGGTGAACACTGAAGCTTTCTTT,TRBV5-1,TRBD1,TRBJ1-1,NA
CASSVSGLTYNEQFF,TGTGCCAGCAGCGTATCAGGACTTACCTACAATGAGCAGTTCTTC,TRBV9,NA,TRBJ2-1,NA
CASWRTAIEQYF,TGTGCCAGCTGGCGGACAGCTATCGAGCAGTACTTC,TRBV27,NA,TRBJ2-7,few
CASIGSNTDTQYF,TGTGCCAGTATTGGTAGCAACACAGATACGCAGTATTTT,TRBV19,NA,TRBJ2-3,NA
CATSRGFTGLAASSYNEQFF,TGTGCCACCAGCAGAGGATTTACAGGGCTAGCGGCCAGCTCCTACAATGAGCAGTTCTTC,TRBV15,NA,TRBJ2-1,NA
CSARRNEQFF,TGCAGTGCTCGGCGGAATGAGCAGTTCTTC,TRBV20-1,NA,TRBJ2-1,few
CASTQTDYGYTF,TGTGCCAGCACCCAGACAGACTATGGCTACACCTTC,TRBV25-1,NA,TRBJ1-2,NA
CASSQLLTSANTGELFF,TGTGCCAGCAGCCAGCTATTGACTTCTGCGAACACCGGGGAGCTGTTTTTT,TRBV3-1/TRBV3-2,NA,TRBJ2-2,NA